This T cell receptor beta chain was profiled in a study of regulatory T cells in long-lasting Graves disease. Study-level background: Antithyroid drug exposure in newly diagnosed Graves' patients had lasted under 3 months.

CDR3 length: 15 residues. The trim removed 3 bases at V and 1 base at J, leaving 4 bases unmatched. Per the germline V gene, CDR1 is SGHAT and CDR2 is FQNNGV. The sample holds many counts of this clonotype. CDR3-region Arm-PCR and iRepertoire HTBI primers produced the TCR beta libraries. One entry per CDR3 protein, called by TCRdb with MiXCR from the multiplex PCR reads. The repertoire holds 400,000 to 500,000 distinct CDR3 sequences, with around 15% as singletons. Time point specified: newly diagnosed GD, antithyroid drugs for less than 3 months. PBMCs were the source of the RNA used for TCR sequencing. These data also formed part of another study, on T cells in Graves' hyperthyroidism and ophthalmopathy. That publication notes: The authors deemed Graves' hyperthyroidism stable absent ophthalmopathy progression within 18 months.

The origin of this receptor is a woman aged 18-29 years with Graves disease. Sequencing was performed on peripheral blood mononuclear cells (PBMCs), taken at new diagnosis, from a patient treated with antithyroid drugs. The chain has TRBV11-2 and TRBJ2-3; the match to TRBD2 covers 7 bases. CDR3 protein: CASSLGAGGTDTQYF. In DNA form, the CDR3 reads TGTGCCAGCAGCTTGGGTGCGGGAGGCACAGATACGCAGTATTTT.